This T cell receptor beta chain was recorded in a study of control samples from healthy donors and cancer patients (dated by TCRdb to about 2020). The library was prepared using the immunoSEQ multiplex PCR assay. This is the immuneACCESS table as TCRdb keeps it, with only in-frame sequences that have V and J called. A part of the clones is gone; compared with another copy, unresolved V genes explain less than half, and the rest is unexplained. Across this sample there are fewer than 95,000 clones, with more than 75% seen only once. The top ten hold over 2% of the sample. V is shortened by 0 bases, J by 4 bases, and the region joining them spans 10 bases. Per the germline V gene, MGHRA is the CDR1 and YSYEKL is the CDR2. CDR3 length: 15 amino acids, cysteine to phenylalanine. Of the read, only the CDR3 DNA is kept; its 45 bases are in frame from base 1. Regarding this clone: The clone's antigen remains unknown. Per-base quality was not reported, and no clone a single base away is much larger than it.

The TCR sequence derives from a woman aged 40 to 49 in good health. Sequencing was carried out using blood. This chain is built from TRBV4-1 and TRBJ1-5, with the D gene uncertain. The CDR3: CASSQDPVGNQPQHF. Here is the DNA: TGCGCCAGCAGCCAAGACCCCGTGGGTAATCAGCCCCAGCATTTT.